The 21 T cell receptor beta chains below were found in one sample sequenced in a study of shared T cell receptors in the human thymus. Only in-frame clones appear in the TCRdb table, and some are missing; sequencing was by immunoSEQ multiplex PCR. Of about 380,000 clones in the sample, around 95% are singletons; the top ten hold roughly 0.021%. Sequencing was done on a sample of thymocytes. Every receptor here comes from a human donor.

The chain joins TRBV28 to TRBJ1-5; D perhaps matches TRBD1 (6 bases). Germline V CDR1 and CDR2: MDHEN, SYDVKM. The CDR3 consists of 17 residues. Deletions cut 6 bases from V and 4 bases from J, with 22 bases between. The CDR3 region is CASRQGQRRVWNQPQHF. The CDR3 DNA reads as TGTGCCAGCAGACAGGGCCAGAGGCGGGTTTGGAATCAGCCCCAGCATTTT.

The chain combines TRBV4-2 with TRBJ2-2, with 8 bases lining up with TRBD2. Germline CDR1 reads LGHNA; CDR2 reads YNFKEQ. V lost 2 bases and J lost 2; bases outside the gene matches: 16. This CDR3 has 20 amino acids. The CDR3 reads CASSQIRRLAIIFNTGELFF. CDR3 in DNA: TGTGCCAGCAGCCAAATAAGGAGACTAGCGATTATTTTCAACACCGGGGAGCTGTTTTTT.

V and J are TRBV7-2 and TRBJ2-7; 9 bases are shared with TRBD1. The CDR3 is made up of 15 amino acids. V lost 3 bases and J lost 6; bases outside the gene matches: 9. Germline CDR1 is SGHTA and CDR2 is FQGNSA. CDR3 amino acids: CASSLGGDREAEQYF. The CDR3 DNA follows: TGTGCCAGCAGCTTGGGGGGGGACAGGGAAGCCGAGCAGTACTTC.

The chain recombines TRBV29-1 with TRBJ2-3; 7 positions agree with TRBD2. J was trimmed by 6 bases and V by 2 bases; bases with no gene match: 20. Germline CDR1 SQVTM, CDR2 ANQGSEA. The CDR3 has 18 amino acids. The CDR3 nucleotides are TGCAGCGTTGAAAATACCGGGAGGCTTCCACACCCGGTGGATACGCAGTATTTT. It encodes CSVENTGRLPHPVDTQYF.

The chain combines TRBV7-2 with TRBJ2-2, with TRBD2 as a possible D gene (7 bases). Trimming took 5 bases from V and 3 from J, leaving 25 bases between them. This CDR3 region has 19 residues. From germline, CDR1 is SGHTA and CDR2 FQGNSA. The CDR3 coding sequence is TGTGCCAGCAGCCCTGGACAGTCCGGCGGGAGTCGGGACACCGGGGAGCTGTTTTTT. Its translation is CASSPGQSGGSRDTGELFF.

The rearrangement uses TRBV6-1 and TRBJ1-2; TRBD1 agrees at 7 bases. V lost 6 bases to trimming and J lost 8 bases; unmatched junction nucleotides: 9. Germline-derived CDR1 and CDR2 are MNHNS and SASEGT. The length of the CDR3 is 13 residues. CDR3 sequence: CASRERGQRGYTF. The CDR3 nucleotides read TGTGCCAGCAGGGAGAGGGGGCAACGAGGCTACACCTTC.

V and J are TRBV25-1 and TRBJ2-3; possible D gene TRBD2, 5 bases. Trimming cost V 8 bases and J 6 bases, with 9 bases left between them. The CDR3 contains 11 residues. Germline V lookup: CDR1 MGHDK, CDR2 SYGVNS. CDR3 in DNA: TGTGCCAGCCGATCGGGGGATACGCAGTATTTT. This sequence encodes CASRSGDTQYF.

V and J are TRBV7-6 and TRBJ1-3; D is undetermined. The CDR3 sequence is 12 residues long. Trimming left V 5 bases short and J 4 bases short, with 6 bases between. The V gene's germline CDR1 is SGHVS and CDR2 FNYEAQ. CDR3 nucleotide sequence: TGTGCCAGCAGCCAAGGGGGAAACACCATATATTTT. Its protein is CASSQGGNTIYF.

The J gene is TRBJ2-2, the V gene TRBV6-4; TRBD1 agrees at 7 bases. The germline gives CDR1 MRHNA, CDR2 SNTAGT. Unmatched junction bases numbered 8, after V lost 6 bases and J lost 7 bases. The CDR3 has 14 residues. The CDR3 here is CASSPTGIVGELFF. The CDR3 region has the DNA TGTGCCAGCAGCCCGACAGGGATAGTCGGGGAGCTGTTTTTT.

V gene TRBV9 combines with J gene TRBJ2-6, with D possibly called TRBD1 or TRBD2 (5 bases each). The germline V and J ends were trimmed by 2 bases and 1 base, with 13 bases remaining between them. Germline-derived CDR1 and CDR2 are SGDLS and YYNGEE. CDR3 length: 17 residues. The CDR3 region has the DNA TGTGCCAGCAGCGTCCAAGAGGGGAATTCTGGGGCCAACGTCCTGACTTTC. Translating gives CASSVQEGNSGANVLTF. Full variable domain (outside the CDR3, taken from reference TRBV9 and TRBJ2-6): DSGVTQTPKHLITATGQRVTLRCSPRSGDLSVYWYQQSLDQGLQFLIQYYNGEERAKGNILERFSAQQFPDLHSELNLSSLELGDSALYFCASSVQEGNSGANVLTFGAGSRLTVL.

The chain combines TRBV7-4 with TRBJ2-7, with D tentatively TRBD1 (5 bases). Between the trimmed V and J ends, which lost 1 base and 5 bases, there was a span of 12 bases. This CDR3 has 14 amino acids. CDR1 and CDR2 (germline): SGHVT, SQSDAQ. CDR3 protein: CASSLGPGFDEQYF. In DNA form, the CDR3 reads TGTGCCAGCAGCTTAGGTCCAGGGTTCGACGAGCAGTACTTC.

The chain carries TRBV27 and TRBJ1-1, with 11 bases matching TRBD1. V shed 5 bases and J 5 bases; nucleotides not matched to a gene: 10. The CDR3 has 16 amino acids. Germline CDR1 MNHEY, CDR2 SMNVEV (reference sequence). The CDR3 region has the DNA TGTGCCAGCAGTCCCCGGACAGGGGGCATCGGTACTGAAGCTTTCTTT. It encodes CASSPRTGGIGTEAFF.

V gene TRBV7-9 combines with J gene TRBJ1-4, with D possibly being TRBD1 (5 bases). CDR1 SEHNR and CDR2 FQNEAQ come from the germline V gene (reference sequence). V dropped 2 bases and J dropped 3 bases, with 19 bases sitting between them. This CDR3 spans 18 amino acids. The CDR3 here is CASSLRDRGNTSNEKLFF. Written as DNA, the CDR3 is TGTGCCAGCAGCTTACGCGACAGAGGGAACACCTCTAATGAAAAACTGTTTTTT.

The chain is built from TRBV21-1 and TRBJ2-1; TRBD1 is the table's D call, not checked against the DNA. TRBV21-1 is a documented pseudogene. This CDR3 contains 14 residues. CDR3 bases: TGTGCCAGCAGCAAAAGGGGGAATGGGGCTAGTAGCCTCTTC. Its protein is CASSKRGNGASSLF.

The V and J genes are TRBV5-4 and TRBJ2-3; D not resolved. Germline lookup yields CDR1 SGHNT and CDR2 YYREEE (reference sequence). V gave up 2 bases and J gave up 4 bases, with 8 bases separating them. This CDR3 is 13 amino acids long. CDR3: CASSLGESDTQYF. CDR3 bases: TGTGCCAGCAGCTTAGGAGAGTCAGATACGCAGTATTTT.

CDR3 amino acids: CASSQDGTSGRAPPQYF. Written as DNA, the CDR3 is TGTGCCAGCAGCCAAGATGGGACTAGCGGGAGGGCTCCGCCGCAGTATTTT. This chain links TRBV4-2 with TRBJ2-3, with 16 bases that match TRBD2. Unmatched junction bases numbered 7, after V lost 0 bases and J lost 10 bases. From germline, CDR1 is LGHNA and CDR2 YNFKEQ. This CDR3 contains 17 residues.

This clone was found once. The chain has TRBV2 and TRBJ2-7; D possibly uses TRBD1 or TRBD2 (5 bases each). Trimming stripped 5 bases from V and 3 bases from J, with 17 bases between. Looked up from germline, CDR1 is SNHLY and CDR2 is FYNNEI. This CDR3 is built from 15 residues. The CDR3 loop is CASSRGWGTHYEQYF. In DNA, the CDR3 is TGTGCCAGCAGTCGCGGTTGGGGGACGCACTACGAGCAGTACTTC. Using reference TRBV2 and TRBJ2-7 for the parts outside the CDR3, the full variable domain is EPEVTQTPSHQVTQMGQEVILRCVPISNHLYFYWYRQILGQKVEFLVSFYNNEISEKSEIFDDQFSVERPDGSNFTLKIRSTKLEDSAMYFCASSRGWGTHYEQYFGPGTRLTVT.

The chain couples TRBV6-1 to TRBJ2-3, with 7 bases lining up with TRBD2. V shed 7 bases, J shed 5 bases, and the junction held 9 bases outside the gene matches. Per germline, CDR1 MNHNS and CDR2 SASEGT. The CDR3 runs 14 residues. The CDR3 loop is CASTWIAGEDTQYF. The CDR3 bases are TGTGCCAGCACTTGGATAGCGGGTGAAGATACGCAGTATTTT.

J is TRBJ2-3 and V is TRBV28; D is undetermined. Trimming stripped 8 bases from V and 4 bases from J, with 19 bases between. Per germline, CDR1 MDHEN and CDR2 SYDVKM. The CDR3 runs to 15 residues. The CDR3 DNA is TGTGCCAGCTCGGAGTGGCCTCAACCTCCAGATACGCAGTATTTT. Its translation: CASSEWPQPPDTQYF.

CDR3 protein: CATSRVIGQYSNQPQHF. CDR3 in DNA: TGTGCCACCAGCAGAGTCATAGGACAGTATAGCAATCAGCCCCAGCATTTT. The J gene is TRBJ1-5, the V gene TRBV15, with D possibly matching TRBD1 (6 bases). V shed 1 base and J shed 0 bases, with 13 bases lying between them. The length of the CDR3 is 17 residues. Per germline, CDR1 LNHNV and CDR2 YYDKDF (reference sequence).

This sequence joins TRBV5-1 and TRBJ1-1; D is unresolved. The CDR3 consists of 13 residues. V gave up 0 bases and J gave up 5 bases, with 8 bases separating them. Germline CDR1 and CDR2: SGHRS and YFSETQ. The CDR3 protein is CASSLAVGTEAFF. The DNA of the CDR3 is TGCGCCAGCAGCTTGGCCGTGGGAACTGAAGCTTTCTTT.